Presented here are 18 T cell receptor beta chains from one specimen sequenced in a study of technical replicates of blood from several donors (dated by TCRdb to 2015 to 2018). Library preparation used the immunoSEQ multiplex PCR assay. Sourced from immuneACCESS, this table was stored by TCRdb with only in-frame sequences that have V and J called. A share of the clones is absent; for the studies checked, an unresolved V gene accounts for under half, and the remainder has no known explanation. The sample has about 85,000 clones on record, about 95% of them singletons. The ten largest account for 0.25% of the sample. The sample comprised T cells isolated from PBMCs. Every receptor here comes from a human donor in good health.

The V and J genes are TRBV28 and TRBJ2-3; TRBD2 matches 10 bases. This CDR3 has 16 residues. The germline V gene has CDR1 MDHEN and CDR2 SYDVKM. V dropped 6 bases and J dropped 6; count of bases not matched to a gene: 12. CDR3 protein: CASSPISAGGGDTQYF. CDR3 in DNA: TGTGCCAGCAGCCCCATCTCAGCGGGAGGGGGGGATACGCAGTATTTT. Complete variable domain (other parts from reference TRBV28 and TRBJ2-3): DVKVTQSSRYLVKRTGEKVFLECVQDMDHENMFWYRQDPGLGLRLIYFSYDVKMKEKGDIPEGYSVSREKKERFSLILESASTNQTSMYLCASSPISAGGGDTQYFGPGTRLTVL.

The chain combines TRBV2 with TRBJ1-2, with D hard to call. Germline V lookup: CDR1 SNHLY, CDR2 FYNNEI. Deletions cut 4 bases from V and 10 bases from J, with 16 bases between. There are 13 residues in the CDR3. CDR3 residues: CASSVASPLDYTF. The CDR3 coding sequence is TGTGCCAGCAGTGTGGCCAGTCCGCTTGACTACACCTTC.

The chain has TRBV28 and TRBJ2-1, with 8 positions matching TRBD1. The CDR3 spans 14 residues. CDR1 and CDR2 from the germline V gene are MDHEN and SYDVKM. Trimming at V came to 1 base and at J to 8 bases, leaving 4 bases not matched to a gene. CDR3 DNA: TGTGCCAGCAGTTTATTCAAGACAGGGGATGAGCAGTTCTTC. As protein: CASSLFKTGDEQFF. Drawing the rest from reference TRBV28 and TRBJ2-1, the complete variable domain is DVKVTQSSRYLVKRTGEKVFLECVQDMDHENMFWYRQDPGLGLRLIYFSYDVKMKEKGDIPEGYSVSREKKERFSLILESASTNQTSMYLCASSLFKTGDEQFFGPGTRLTVL.

This rearrangement joins TRBV5-1 to TRBJ2-7; 10 positions agree with TRBD2. The J segment lost 3 bases and the V segment lost 0 bases, leaving 6 bases of the junction unmatched. The CDR3 is 16 amino acids. The germline gives CDR1 SGHRS, CDR2 YFSETQ. In DNA form, the CDR3 reads TGCGCCAGCAGCTTGGCTACTAGCGGGAACAACTACGAGCAGTACTTC. Its protein is CASSLATSGNNYEQYF.

Here the CDR3 reads CASDVVVLGGNTEAFF. In nucleotides, the CDR3 is TGTGCCAGCGATGTGGTAGTCCTCGGGGGAAACACTGAAGCTTTCTTT. V usage is TRBV28 and J usage is TRBJ1-1; weak D call: TRBD1 (5 bases). CDR1 MDHEN and CDR2 SYDVKM come from the germline V gene. Trimming removed 8 bases from V and 2 bases from J, with 21 bases in between. This CDR3 region has 16 residues.

This chain links TRBV6-5 with TRBJ2-3, with 8 bases lining up with TRBD2. Germline CDR1 and CDR2: MNHEY and SVGAGI. The V segment lost 5 bases and the J segment 0 bases; nucleotides outside the gene matches: 4. The CDR3 runs 15 residues. As DNA, the CDR3 is TGTGCCAGCAGTACTCCTAGCGGGAGCACAGATACGCAGTATTTT. As protein: CASSTPSGSTDTQYF.

The rearrangement uses TRBV13 and TRBJ2-7; 12 nucleotides match TRBD2. From germline, CDR1 is PRHDT and CDR2 FYEKMQ (reference sequence). The trim removed 3 bases at V and 5 bases at J, leaving 11 bases unmatched. The CDR3 has 17 residues. CDR3 coding DNA: TGTGCCAGCAGCTTCGGACTAGCGGGATTCTCGTCCCACGAGCAGTACTTC. Its protein is CASSFGLAGFSSHEQYF.

This chain connects TRBV18 to TRBJ2-3, with unresolved D. There are 13 residues in the CDR3. V was pared by 5 bases and J by 2 bases, with 8 bases between. Germline CDR1 reads KGHSH; CDR2 reads LQKENI. The CDR3 region is CASSSEITDTQYF. The CDR3 DNA reads TGTGCCAGCTCATCAGAAATCACAGATACGCAGTATTTT.

The chain is built from TRBV28 and TRBJ1-5; no reliable D call. The V end lost 2 bases, the J end lost 5 bases, and 10 bases lay between the germline ends. Germline CDR1 MDHEN, CDR2 SYDVKM. CDR3 length equals 14 residues. CDR3 residues: CASSLTDTHQPQHF. CDR3 coding DNA: TGTGCCAGCAGTTTAACAGATACGCATCAGCCCCAGCATTTT.

The J gene is TRBJ2-7, the V gene TRBV14; TRBD2 might be the D (6 bases). V lost 3 bases and J 0 bases, leaving 12 bases between the germline ends. The CDR3 sequence is 15 residues long. Per the germline V gene, CDR1 is SGHDN and CDR2 is FVKESK. CDR3 in amino acids: CASSHGTSSSYEQYF. DNA for the CDR3: TGTGCCAGCAGCCACGGGACTTCGAGCTCCTACGAGCAGTACTTC.

The genes are TRBV29-1 and TRBJ2-7, with 10 nucleotides matching TRBD1. Germline V gives CDR1 SQVTM, CDR2 ANQGSEA. Unmatched junction bases numbered 13, after V lost 4 bases and J lost 4 bases. There are 16 residues in the CDR3. The CDR3 here is CSVGEGGTGAGYEQYF. CDR3 DNA sequence: TGCAGCGTTGGGGAGGGAGGGACAGGGGCGGGGTACGAGCAGTACTTC.

This rearrangement joins TRBV7-9 to TRBJ1-4; TRBD1 aligns across 7 bases. V lost 5 bases and J lost 1; bases outside the gene matches: 4. The CDR3 extends over 15 amino acids. Germline lookup yields CDR1 SEHNR and CDR2 FQNEAQ (reference sequence). The CDR3 nucleotides read TGTGCCAGCAGCAATTCAGGGGGAACTAATGAAAAACTGTTTTTT. It yields the protein CASSNSGGTNEKLFF.

CDR3 loop: CASREQGYGKLFF. CDR3 nucleotide sequence: TGCGCCAGCAGGGAACAGGGGTATGGAAAACTGTTTTTT. The rearrangement uses TRBV10-2 and TRBJ1-4; TRBD1 aligns across 7 bases. Germline V gene sequence: CDR1 WSHSY, CDR2 SAAADI. The CDR3 length is 13 residues. With V trimmed by 6 bases and J by 10 bases, 8 bases remained unmatched.

The J gene is TRBJ2-6, the V gene TRBV7-7; 11 bases agree with TRBD1. There are 18 residues in the CDR3. Germline CDR1 reads SSHAT; CDR2 reads FNYEAQ (reference sequence). V dropped 3 bases and J dropped 2; count of bases not matched to a gene: 6. The CDR3 loop reads CASSLWTGGKTGANVLTF. CDR3 coding DNA: TGTGCCAGCAGCTTGTGGACAGGGGGCAAAACTGGGGCCAACGTCCTGACTTTC. The full variable domain, rest sourced from reference TRBV7-7 and TRBJ2-6, is GAGVSQSPRYKVTKRGQDVTLRCDPISSHATLYWYQQALGQGPEFLTYFNYEAQPDKSGLPSDRFSAERPEGSISTLTIQRTEQRDSAMYRCASSLWTGGKTGANVLTFGAGSRLTVL.

The DNA for the CDR3 is TGTGCCAGCAGTGAGGGAGGGGAGGGCTACACCTTC. It is translated as CASSEGGEGYTF. V usage is TRBV2 and J usage is TRBJ1-2; the D gene is possibly TRBD1 (5 bases). Trimming pared 3 bases from V and 8 bases from J, leaving 10 bases between. Per germline, CDR1 SNHLY and CDR2 FYNNEI. The CDR3 covers 12 residues.

The V gene is TRBV6-5, the J gene TRBJ1-5; D is perhaps TRBD1 (6 bases). This CDR3 is built from 14 residues. V lost 5 bases, J lost 4 bases, and 12 bases lay in between. Germline lookup yields CDR1 MNHEY and CDR2 SVGAGI. The CDR3 nucleotides are TGTGCCAGCAGTCAACAGGGAGCGAATCAGCCCCAGCATTTT. Its protein product is CASSQQGANQPQHF.

CDR3 in amino acids: CASSVAPGGYEQYF. The CDR3 nucleotides are TGTGCCAGCAGCGTAGCCCCGGGTGGTTACGAGCAGTACTTC. The chain couples TRBV9 to TRBJ2-7; D is uncertain. The CDR3 extends over 14 amino acids. Germline values: CDR1 SGDLS, CDR2 YYNGEE. V was pared by 0 bases and J by 4 bases, with 11 bases between.

This rearrangement joins TRBV14 to TRBJ1-1; TRBD1 matches at 7 bases. Germline CDR1 and CDR2: SGHDN and FVKESK. J lost 7 bases, V lost 5 bases, and 4 bases had no gene match. This CDR3 contains 12 residues. The CDR3 region is CASSLGQIEAFF. In nucleotides, the CDR3 is TGTGCCAGCAGCTTGGGACAGATTGAAGCTTTCTTT.